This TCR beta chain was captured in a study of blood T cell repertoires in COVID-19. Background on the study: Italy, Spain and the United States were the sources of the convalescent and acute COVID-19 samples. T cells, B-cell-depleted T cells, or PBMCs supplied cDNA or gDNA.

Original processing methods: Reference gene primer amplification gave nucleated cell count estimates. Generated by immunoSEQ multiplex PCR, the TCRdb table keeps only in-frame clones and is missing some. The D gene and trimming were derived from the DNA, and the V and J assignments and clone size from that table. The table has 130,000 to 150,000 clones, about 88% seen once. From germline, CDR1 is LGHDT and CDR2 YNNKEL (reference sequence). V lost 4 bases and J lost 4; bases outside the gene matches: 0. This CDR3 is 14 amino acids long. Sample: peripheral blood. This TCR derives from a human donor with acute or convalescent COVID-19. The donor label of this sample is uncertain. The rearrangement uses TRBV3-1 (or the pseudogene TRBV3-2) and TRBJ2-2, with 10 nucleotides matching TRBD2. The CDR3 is CASSRTSGTGELFF. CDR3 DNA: TGTGCCAGCAGCCGGACTAGCGGCACCGGGGAGCTGTTTTTT.